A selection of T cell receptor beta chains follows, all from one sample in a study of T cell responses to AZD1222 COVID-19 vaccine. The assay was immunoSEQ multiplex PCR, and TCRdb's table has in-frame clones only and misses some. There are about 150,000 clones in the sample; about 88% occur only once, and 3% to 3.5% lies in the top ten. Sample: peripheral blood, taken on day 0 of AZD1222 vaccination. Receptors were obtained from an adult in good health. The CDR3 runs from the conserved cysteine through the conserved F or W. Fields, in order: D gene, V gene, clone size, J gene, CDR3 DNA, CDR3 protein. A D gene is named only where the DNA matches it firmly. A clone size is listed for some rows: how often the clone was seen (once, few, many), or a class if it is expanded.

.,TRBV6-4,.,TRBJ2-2,TGTGCCAGCTCCCCCCAGCAGGGCGGCACCGGGGAGCTGTTTTTT,CASSPQQGGTGELFF
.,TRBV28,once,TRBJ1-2,TGTGCCAGCAGCTACACAGACAGGACCCGTGGCTACACCTTC,CASSYTDRTRGYTF
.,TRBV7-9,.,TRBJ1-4,TGTGCCAGCAGCCCTACCTTGACAGAACCTGGTGAAAAACTGTTTTTT,CASSPTLTEPGEKLFF
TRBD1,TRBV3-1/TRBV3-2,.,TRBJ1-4,TGTGCCAGCAGCCGTGGGACAGGGACGGGAGAAAAACTGTTTTTT,CASSRGTGTGEKLFF
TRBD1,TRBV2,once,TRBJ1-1,TGTGCCAGCAGTGAAGTACAGGGGTTCATGAACACTGAAGCTTTCTTT,CASSEVQGFMNTEAFF
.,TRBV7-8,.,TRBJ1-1,TGTGCCAGCAGCTTAGCGGTACGGCTGAACACTGAAGCTTTCTTT,CASSLAVRLNTEAFF
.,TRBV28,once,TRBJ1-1,TGTGCCAGCAGGGTGGTGGGGCTGAACACTGAAGCTTTCTTT,CASRVVGLNTEAFF
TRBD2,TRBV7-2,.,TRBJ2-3,TGTGCCAGCAGCCAAACTAGCGGGGTGGATACGCAGTATTTT,CASSQTSGVDTQYF
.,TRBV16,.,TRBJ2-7,TGTGCCAGCAGCCAATCGGCCGGGTCCGAGCAGTACTTC,CASSQSAGSEQYF
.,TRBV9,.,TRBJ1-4,TGTGCCAGCGGGTCCCCAACTAATGAAAAACTGTTTTTT,CASGSPTNEKLFF
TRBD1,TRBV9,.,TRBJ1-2,TGTGCCAGCAGCTACACAGGGGGTGGCTACACCTTC,CASSYTGGGYTF
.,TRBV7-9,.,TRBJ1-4,TGTGCCAGCAGTCGTCAGGGCCCTGAAAAACTGTTTTTT,CASSRQGPEKLFF
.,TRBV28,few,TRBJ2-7,TGTGCCAGCAGTTGGACCTCTTCCTACGAGCAGTACTTC,CASSWTSSYEQYF
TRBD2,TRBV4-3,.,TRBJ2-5,TGCGCCAGCAGCCAAGATTGGGCTAGCGGGGAGACCCAGTACTTC,CASSQDWASGETQYF
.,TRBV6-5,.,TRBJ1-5,TGTGCCAGCAGCCAGGGGTTCAATCAGCCCCAGCATTTT,CASSQGFNQPQHF
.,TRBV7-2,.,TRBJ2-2,TGTGCCAGCAGCTTAGAGGGTGGTTTAGGGGAGCTGTTTTTT,CASSLEGGLGELFF